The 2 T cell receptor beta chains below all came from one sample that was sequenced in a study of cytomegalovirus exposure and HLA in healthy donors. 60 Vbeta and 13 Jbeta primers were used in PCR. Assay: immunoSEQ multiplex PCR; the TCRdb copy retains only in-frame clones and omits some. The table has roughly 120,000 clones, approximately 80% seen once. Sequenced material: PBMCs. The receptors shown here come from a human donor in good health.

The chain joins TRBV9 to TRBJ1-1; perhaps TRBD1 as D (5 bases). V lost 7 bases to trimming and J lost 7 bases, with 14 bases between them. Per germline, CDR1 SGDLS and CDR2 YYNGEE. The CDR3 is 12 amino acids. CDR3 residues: CASGRGGVEAFF. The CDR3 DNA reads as TGTGCCAGCGGGCGGGGGGGAGTTGAAGCTTTCTTT.

CDR3 nucleotides: TGTGCCAGCAGCGTAGTGGGGGCGTCCTACAATGAGCAGTTCTTC. Amino acid sequence: CASSVVGASYNEQFF. The chain joins TRBV9 to TRBJ2-1, with D maybe TRBD1 (6 bases). Deletions cut 0 bases from V and 1 base from J, with 8 bases between. Germline loops: CDR1 SGDLS, CDR2 YYNGEE. This CDR3 contains 15 residues.